This T cell receptor (beta chain) was sequenced in a study of post-analysis software for immune sequencing data. Presence of unique molecular identifiers characterized the TCR beta cDNA libraries. TCRdb independently ran MiXCR on the PCR reads; one entry per CDR3 protein. The sample consists of 740,000 or so distinct CDR3 sequences, approximately 50% of them appearing once. Of note for this clonotype: As yet, its antigen is unknown.

Whole-study findings and limits: Included in a set of about 5 TRBV segments more frequent in patients than controls were TRBV5-6, TRBV5-1 and TRBV20-1. Diversity measured as normalized Chao1 was significantly lower in multiple sclerosis patients than in controls.

The CDR3 contains 18 residues. Germline V gives CDR1 SGHDT, CDR2 YYEEEE. The V gene end was trimmed by 4 bases and the J gene end by 6 bases; junction bases not matched to a gene: 18. This sequence originates from a girl between 5 and 17 years old with multiple sclerosis. The chain combines TRBV5-6 with TRBJ2-7; 11 bases are shared with TRBD1. The sequencing sample was made of blood. CDR3 protein: CASSARLLRDRGSSEQYF. Here the CDR3 DNA reads TGTGCCAGCAGCGCCCGGCTGTTGCGGGACAGGGGGTCGAGCGAGCAGTACTTC. Supplemented by reference TRBV5-6 and TRBJ2-7, the full variable domain reads DAGVTQSPTHLIKTRGQQVTLRCSPKSGHDTVSWYQQALGQGPQFIFQYYEEEERQRGNFPDRFSGHQFPNYSSELNVNALLLGDSALYLCASSARLLRDRGSSEQYFGPGTRLTVT.